A single sample is the source of the 15 T cell receptor beta chains below, sequenced in a study of blood T cells in healthy people across ages. Together with a sample-barcoded 5' primer, a J-beta primer mix was included in a second PCR lasting roughly 6 to 12 cycles. TCRdb called the 5' RACE reads again in MiXCR, with one record for every CDR3 protein. The data show around 1,000,000 distinct CDR3 sequences, 30% to 40% seen once. Sequenced sample: blood. Every receptor here comes from a man in his late teens or twenties in good health.

The V and J genes are TRBV5-1 and TRBJ1-5; D gene unclear. The CDR3 loop spans 13 amino acids. In germline, CDR1 is SGHRS, CDR2 YFSETQ. Trimming shortened V by 4 bases and J by 9 bases, and 14 bases separated the two germline ends. CDR3 coding DNA: TGCGCCAGCAGCCCCGCCTTGGGTCGGCCCCAGCATTTT. Protein: CASSPALGRPQHF.

Concerning this clonotype: A read error may produce the germline difference seen at one junction end. The V gene is TRBV6-5, the J gene TRBJ2-4; tentative D call: TRBD2 (5 bases). The J call is uncertain, as TRBJ2-7 better fits the DNA end. Germline V gene data show CDR1 as MNHEY and CDR2 as SVGAGI. The CDR3 loop spans 13 amino acids. In DNA, the CDR3 is TGTGCCAGCAGTGACTCGGGGTACTACGAGCAGTACTTC. Amino acids: CASSDSGYYEQYF.

A few counts support this clonotype. J is TRBJ2-1 and V is TRBV20-1; the D gene is possibly TRBD1 (7 bases). With 3 bases removed from V and 6 bases from J, the gap between germline ends came to 12 bases. Germline assignment: CDR1 DFQATT and CDR2 SNEGSKA (reference sequence). The CDR3 sequence is 13 residues long. This CDR3 reads CSARYRGGNEQFF. CDR3 in DNA: TGCAGTGCTAGGTACAGGGGAGGCAATGAGCAGTTCTTC.

The chain employs TRBV20-1 and TRBJ1-2, with 7 bases identical to TRBD1. The CDR3 spans 16 residues. The germline V gene has CDR1 DFQATT and CDR2 SNEGSKA (reference sequence). V lost 3 bases to trimming and J lost 2 bases; unmatched junction nucleotides: 12. The CDR3 bases are TGCAGTGCTAGTCGGGGGCTCGGGACAGCGAACTATGGCTACACCTTC. This encodes CSASRGLGTANYGYTF.

The chain employs TRBV20-1 and TRBJ1-2, with no clear D. Germline CDR1 DFQATT, CDR2 SNEGSKA (reference sequence). This CDR3 is 10 amino acids long. V lost 3 bases and J lost 5, with 4 bases in between. As DNA, the CDR3 is TGCAGTGCTAGCGGTTATGGCTACACCTTC. This translates into CSASGYGYTF.

J is TRBJ1-1 and V is TRBV12-3 or TRBV12-4; no firm D call. V was trimmed by 7 bases and J by 1 base, leaving 13 bases between them. This CDR3 is built from 14 residues. CDR3 coding DNA: TGTGCCAGCACCCCATCCGAGGGGAACACTGAAGCTTTCTTT. This sequence encodes CASTPSEGNTEAFF.

With respect to this clonotype: Its ends do not fully match the called genes, so a read error is possible. The rearrangement uses TRBV27 and TRBJ2-7, with D hard to call. The CDR3 has 13 amino acids. Germline loops: CDR1 MNHEY, CDR2 SMNVEV (reference sequence). The CDR3 DNA follows: TGTGCCAGCAGCTTATCGAGGAACTGGCACCGGTACTTC. Translating gives CASSLSRNWHRYF.

The CDR3 here is CSADRGGDSPLHF. CDR3 in DNA: TGCAGTGCCGACAGGGGAGGGGATTCACCCCTCCACTTT. This chain joins TRBV20-1 and TRBJ1-6, with TRBD1 matching over 8 bases. This CDR3 comprises 13 residues. Per germline, CDR1 DFQATT and CDR2 SNEGSKA (reference sequence). After removal of 6 bases from V and 8 bases from J, the junction contained 6 bases not matched to a gene.

The genes are TRBV7-9 and TRBJ1-1; TRBD1 might be the D (6 bases). Per germline, CDR1 SEHNR and CDR2 FQNEAQ (reference sequence). Trimming stripped 3 bases from V and 1 base from J, with 12 bases between. The CDR3 is 15 amino acids. The CDR3 DNA reads TGTGCCAGCAGCTTGTCTTCGGACAGGAACACTGAAGCTTTCTTT. This gives the protein CASSLSSDRNTEAFF.

This clonotype occurred many times. This chain joins TRBV19 and TRBJ2-7; D is possibly TRBD1 (6 bases). V gave up 4 bases and J gave up 7 bases, with 14 bases separating them. There are 13 residues in the CDR3. The V gene's germline CDR1 is LNHDA and CDR2 SQIVND (reference sequence). CDR3 bases: TGTGCCAGTAGTACAGGGGTTGCTAATGAGCAGTACTTC. Residues: CASSTGVANEQYF.

This clonotype was detected a few times. The gene calls are TRBV9 and TRBJ2-3, with 10 bases matching TRBD1. The CDR3 spans 16 residues. Trimming cost V 0 bases and J 13 bases; bases outside gene matches: 14. The germline V gene has CDR1 SGDLS and CDR2 YYNGEE. In nucleotides, the CDR3 is TGTGCCAGCAGCGTAGGGGGCCTACCGGGACAGGGGACTAAGTATTTT. Protein product: CASSVGGLPGQGTKYF.

The J gene is TRBJ1-1, the V gene TRBV5-1, with 10 positions matching TRBD1. CDR1 is SGHRS and CDR2 is YFSETQ in the germline V gene. With V trimmed by 3 bases and J by 0 bases, 8 bases remained unmatched. The length of the CDR3 is 17 residues. CDR3 region: CASSSTDRGYMNTEAFF. The DNA of the CDR3 is TGCGCCAGCAGCTCGACGGACAGGGGGTACATGAACACTGAAGCTTTCTTT.

The chain recombines TRBV7-2 with TRBJ1-1; 10 bases agree with TRBD1. This CDR3 has 17 amino acids. Germline values: CDR1 SGHTA, CDR2 FQGNSA. V shed 5 bases, J shed 1 base, and the junction held 10 bases outside the gene matches. CDR3 coding DNA: TGTGCCAGCAGCCGCTCTGGGACAGGGGTGAAGAACACTGAAGCTTTCTTT. This sequence encodes CASSRSGTGVKNTEAFF.

The CDR3 sequence is CSARALKNNYGYTF. The CDR3 region has the DNA TGCAGTGCTAGGGCCCTAAAAAATAACTATGGCTACACCTTC. V is TRBV20-1 and J is TRBJ1-2; D not resolved. The CDR3 runs 14 residues. Between the trimmed V and J ends, which lost 3 bases and 1 base, there was a span of 12 bases. Per the germline V gene, CDR1 is DFQATT and CDR2 is SNEGSKA (reference sequence).

This chain connects TRBV27 to TRBJ1-6; D is unresolved. Per the germline V gene, CDR1 is MNHEY and CDR2 is SMNVEV (reference sequence). This CDR3 comprises 15 residues. The ends were cut back, 5 bases at V and 8 bases at J, with 16 bases in the middle. The CDR3 sequence is CASSTRGRAHSPLHF. Written as DNA, the CDR3 is TGTGCCAGCAGTACTCGGGGAAGGGCCCATTCACCCCTCCACTTT.